Listed below are T cell receptor beta chains from one sample, sequenced in a study of blood T cell repertoires in COVID-19. The protocol was immunoSEQ multiplex PCR, while the TCRdb copy is restricted to in-frame clones and leaves out a portion. The sample has around 260,000 clones; roughly 88% are singletons. The sequencing input was peripheral blood. The origin of the receptors is a human donor with COVID-19, enrolled during active disease. The donor label of this sample is uncertain. The CDR3 runs from the conserved cysteine through the conserved F or W. D genes are given only for firm matches. Not every row has a clone size; where given, it reads once, few, many or a size class.

-	TRBV29-1	-	TRBJ2-1	TGCAGCGTTGAAGATGTGCAGGGGTGGAATGAGCAGTTCTTC	CSVEDVQGWNEQFF
once	TRBV5-4	TRBD2	TRBJ2-7	TGTGCCAGCAGCCCTGAGGGCGGGAGACGAACCGAGCAGTACTTC	CASSPEGGRRTEQYF
-	TRBV19	TRBD2	TRBJ2-5	TGTGCCAGTAGTATCAGCGGGAGTTGGGAGACCCAGTACTTC	CASSISGSWETQYF
-	TRBV28	TRBD2	TRBJ2-7	TGTGCCAGCAGTACCAGGACTAGCGGGAGGGTTGAGCAGTACTTC	CASSTRTSGRVEQYF
-	TRBV9	TRBD1	TRBJ2-3	TGTGCCAGCAGACCAATCGGGACAGGGGATTCAGATACGCAGTATTTT	CASRPIGTGDSDTQYF
-	TRBV7-9	-	TRBJ2-1	TGTGCCAGCAGGGCCCAAATCTCGGGAGTTTTAGATGAGCAGTTCTTC	CASRAQISGVLDEQFF
-	TRBV24-1	TRBD1	TRBJ2-7	TGTGCCACCAGCCCCGGCCAGGGGGTAAGGGCCTCTGAGCAGTACTTC	CATSPGQGVRASEQYF
-	TRBV30	TRBD1	TRBJ1-2	TGTGCCTGGAGTCGGGACAGGACTATTGGGGGCTACACCTTC	CAWSRDRTIGGYTF
-	TRBV6-1	-	TRBJ1-1	TGTGCCAGCAGTGAAGTGGGGCCGGGGGAGACTGAAGCTTTCTTT	CASSEVGPGETEAFF
-	TRBV27	-	TRBJ1-5	TGTGCCAGCAGTTCTTCTTACAGATTTAGCAATCAGCCCCAGCATTTT	CASSSSYRFSNQPQHF
-	TRBV7-2	-	TRBJ1-1	TGTGCCAGCAGCTTAGTGACCGGGGGCACTGAAGCTTTCTTT	CASSLVTGGTEAFF
-	TRBV29-1	TRBD1	TRBJ2-7	TGCAGCGTTGAACAGGACAGGGACGAGCAGTACTTC	CSVEQDRDEQYF
many	TRBV19	-	TRBJ2-7	TGTGCCAGTAGTCGTGCGCAGGGCATGGTGGATTCGCAGTACTTC	CASSRAQGMVDSQYF
-	TRBV29-1	-	TRBJ1-4	TGCAGCGTTGAAGACCCTGCGGGGCCTAATGAAAAACTGTTTTTT	CSVEDPAGPNEKLFF
-	TRBV28	TRBD1	TRBJ1-4	TGTGCCAGCAGTCGACAGGGAACTAATGAAAAACTGTTTTTT	CASSRQGTNEKLFF
-	TRBV27	-	TRBJ1-4	TGTGCCAGCAGCAGAAACAGGGTGGTACAGGAAAAACTGTTTTTT	CASSRNRVVQEKLFF
-	TRBV5-1	TRBD2	TRBJ2-7	TGCGCCAGCAGCTCAACGAATAGCGGGGTGGCCTACGAGCAGTACTTC	CASSSTNSGVAYEQYF
once	TRBV5-1	TRBD2	TRBJ2-7	TGCGCCAGCAACCGGGGTAGCGGGACCGCCTACGAGCAGTACTTC	CASNRGSGTAYEQYF
-	TRBV30	-	TRBJ2-7	TGTGCCTGGAAAACTTCCTACGAGCAGTACTTC	CAWKTSYEQYF
-	TRBV4-1	-	TRBJ1-2	TGCGCCAGCAGCCAAGCCGGGAACTATGGCTACACCTTC	CASSQAGNYGYTF
-	TRBV28	-	TRBJ2-2	TGTGCCAGCACCCCTTCCGTGGAGCTGTTTTTT	CASTPSVELFF
-	TRBV7-2	-	TRBJ2-2	TGTGCCAGCAGCCGCAGACAGGTTACCGGGGAGCTGTTTTTT	CASSRRQVTGELFF
few	TRBV6-6	-	TRBJ1-1	TGTGCCAGCAGTTACTCGGGGGCGGGAGGGGCTGAAGCTTTCTTT	CASSYSGAGGAEAFF
few	TRBV24-1	TRBD2	TRBJ2-1	TGTGCCACCAGTGACGCCCGACTAGCGGGAGTCAATGAGCAGTTCTTC	CATSDARLAGVNEQFF
-	TRBV7-9	-	TRBJ2-2	TGTGCCAGCAGCTTAAAGCGGAGCGGGGAGCTGTTTTTT	CASSLKRSGELFF
-	TRBV5-6	-	TRBJ2-2	TGTGCCAGCAGCTTTGACACGGGAGTATCCGGGGAGCTGTTTTTT	CASSFDTGVSGELFF
-	TRBV28	-	TRBJ2-3	TGTGCCAGCAGCCAGGGAGGAGAAGTGGCAGATACGCAGTATTTT	CASSQGGEVADTQYF
-	TRBV9	-	TRBJ2-5	TGTGCCAGCAGCGTAGCGGGGACATGGGGTCAAGAGACCCAGTACTTC	CASSVAGTWGQETQYF
-	TRBV5-1	-	TRBJ1-1	TGCGCCAGCAGCTTGGCACAGGGTCCCGAAGCTTTCTTT	CASSLAQGPEAFF
-	TRBV27	TRBD2	TRBJ2-1	TGTGCCAGCAGTTTACGAGCCAGCGGGAGGGGGAGCTCCTACAATGAGCAGTTCTTC	CASSLRASGRGSSYNEQFF
-	TRBV3-1/TRBV3-2	-	TRBJ1-3	TGTGCCAGCAGCCTTACTGAAGCAGGAAACACCATATATTTT	CASSLTEAGNTIYF
-	TRBV7-3	-	TRBJ2-2	TGTGCCTCGTCGTCGACACCGAACACCGGGGAGCTGTTTTTT	CASSSTPNTGELFF
-	TRBV7-3	TRBD1	TRBJ2-5	TGTGCCAGCAGCTTAAGTTCGAGGGGGCAGAAAGAGACCCAGTACTTC	CASSLSSRGQKETQYF
-	TRBV4-3	-	TRBJ1-4	TGCGCCAGCAGCCAAGAGGCAGGGTCGGGTGAAAAACTGTTTTTT	CASSQEAGSGEKLFF
-	TRBV5-5	TRBD1	TRBJ1-1	TGTGCCAGCAGCTTGGGACAGGGTATGAACACTGAAGCTTTCTTT	CASSLGQGMNTEAFF
-	TRBV5-4	-	TRBJ1-6	TGTGCCAGCAGCTTGGCAGTACAGAATTCACCCCTCCACTTT	CASSLAVQNSPLHF
-	TRBV5-4	-	TRBJ2-1	TGTGCCAGCAGCTTGCCTGACAGCTCCTACAATGAGCAGTTCTTC	CASSLPDSSYNEQFF
-	TRBV19	-	TRBJ1-1	TGTGCCAGTAGTAACCGGGCCACTCGGGGGAACACTGAAGCTTTCTTT	CASSNRATRGNTEAFF
-	TRBV5-1	TRBD1	TRBJ1-1	TGCGCCAGCAGCCAGAGACAGGGGAACACTGAAGCTTTCTTT	CASSQRQGNTEAFF
-	TRBV5-1	-	TRBJ2-1	TGCGCCAGCAGCGGGTTACTTATTTCACAGGGTAATGAGCAGTTCTTC	CASSGLLISQGNEQFF
-	TRBV29-1	-	TRBJ2-1	TGCAGCGTTGAAGATCGAGCGCTGAGCTCCTACAATGAGCAGTTCTTC	CSVEDRALSSYNEQFF
-	TRBV7-2	-	TRBJ1-2	TGTGCCAGCAGCTTTGGGGGGGCCGCCAGCTATGGCTACACCTTC	CASSFGGAASYGYTF
-	TRBV3-1/TRBV3-2	TRBD1	TRBJ1-5	TGTGCCAGCAGCCAAGGATTTGACAGGGCGGTTCGGCAGCCCCAGCATTTT	CASSQGFDRAVRQPQHF
-	TRBV9	-	TRBJ1-5	TGTGCCAGCAGCGCCAGGGGTGTGGGCCAGCCCCAGCATTTT	CASSARGVGQPQHF
-	TRBV28	TRBD2	TRBJ2-1	TGTGCCAGCAAACTAGCGGGAGTCTCCGGCTACAATGAGCAGTTCTTC	CASKLAGVSGYNEQFF
-	TRBV6-2/TRBV6-3	-	TRBJ2-1	TGTGCCAGCAGTTCAACCCGTCGCGTAGAGCAGTTCTTC	CASSSTRRVEQFF
-	TRBV2	TRBD1	TRBJ2-7	TGTGCCAGCAGGGAGGGACAGGACTACGAGCAGTACTTC	CASREGQDYEQYF
-	TRBV10-3	-	TRBJ1-1	TGTGCCATCAGCCCGTTCGGGGAAAACACTGAAGCTTTCTTT	CAISPFGENTEAFF
-	TRBV5-8	-	TRBJ2-3	TGTGCCAGCAGCTTGAGAATAGCTACAGATACGCAGTATTTT	CASSLRIATDTQYF
-	TRBV7-7	-	TRBJ2-1	TGTGCTAGCAGCTCCACTCAGGGTGCTGACTACAATGAGCAGTTCTTC	CASSSTQGADYNEQFF
-	TRBV12-3/TRBV12-4	TRBD1	TRBJ1-2	TGTGCCAGCAGTTTAAGGGACAGACCTGGCTACACCTTC	CASSLRDRPGYTF
once	TRBV10-3	TRBD2	TRBJ2-1	TGTGCCATCAGTGAGTCGAATGCGGCTAGCGGGATTGGGAGTGAGCAGTTCTTC	CAISESNAASGIGSEQFF
-	TRBV19	-	TRBJ2-1	TGTGCCAGTAGTATGAGGGGGGGCTCCTACAATGAGCAGTTCTTC	CASSMRGGSYNEQFF
-	TRBV2	-	TRBJ1-1	TGTGCCAGCAGTGACAGGGGCCAAGCTTTCTTT	CASSDRGQAFF
-	TRBV11-3	TRBD2	TRBJ2-2	TGTGCCAGCAGCGCTGGGACTAGCGGGACCACCGGGGAGCTGTTTTTT	CASSAGTSGTTGELFF
-	TRBV19	TRBD1	TRBJ2-7	TGTGCCAGTAGTATAGACGCGACAGGGGCCGCCCCCTACGAGCAGTACTTC	CASSIDATGAAPYEQYF
-	TRBV3-1/TRBV3-2	-	TRBJ2-1	TGTGCCAGCAGCCAAGGTAGCGGCCCCTACAATGAGCAGTTCTTC	CASSQGSGPYNEQFF
-	TRBV29-1	-	TRBJ1-1	TGCAGCGGAGGGACGGGACACCGGAACACTGAAGCTTTCTTT	CSGGTGHRNTEAFF
-	TRBV6-4	-	TRBJ1-2	TGTGCCAGCAGGCCAATCTCGGGGTCGGGCTATGGCTACACCTTC	CASRPISGSGYGYTF